The rows below give T cell receptor beta chains drawn from one sample of a study of CD8+ T cells in alopecia areata. The assay was immunoSEQ multiplex PCR, and TCRdb's table has in-frame clones only and misses some. The repertoire holds approximately 61,000 clones, with 96% as singletons. The sequences come from CD8+ T cells sorted from blood, collected at week 0. These TCRs come from a human donor with alopecia areata. CDR3s include the opening cysteine and the closing phenylalanine or tryptophan. A D gene is named only where the DNA matches it firmly. Not all rows give a size; the values are once, few, many and, for expanded clones, a class.

D: -; size: -; J: TRBJ2-3; V: TRBV21-1; DNA: TGTGCCAGCAGCAAACGGAGTAGTAGCGGGTCTAGCACAGATACGCAGTATTTT; CDR3: CASSKRSSSGSSTDTQYF
D: TRBD2; size: -; J: TRBJ2-2; V: TRBV25-1; DNA: TGTGCCAGCAGTGAGGGTGGCGGGGGGCCCGGGGAGCTGTTTTTT; CDR3: CASSEGGGGPGELFF
D: -; size: -; J: TRBJ2-3; V: TRBV11-3; DNA: TGTGCCAGCAGCGCCTATTCAGATACGCAGTATTTT; CDR3: CASSAYSDTQYF
D: TRBD2; size: -; J: TRBJ2-5; V: TRBV6-5; DNA: TGTGCCAGCAGTACCTACGGGGGGGCCGGGGAGACCCAGTACTTC; CDR3: CASSTYGGAGETQYF
D: -; size: -; J: TRBJ2-1; V: TRBV30; DNA: TGTGCCTGGAGAACTCCGGGGTATAATGAGCAGTTCTTC; CDR3: CAWRTPGYNEQFF
D: TRBD1; size: -; J: TRBJ1-1; V: TRBV11-1; DNA: TGTGCCAGCAGCCCGCGACAGGGGTTGAACACTGAAGCTTTCTTT; CDR3: CASSPRQGLNTEAFF
D: TRBD1; size: -; J: TRBJ1-1; V: TRBV7-6; DNA: TGTGCCAGCAGCTTAGTTGCGGGACAGGACATAAACACTGAAGCTTTCTTT; CDR3: CASSLVAGQDINTEAFF
D: TRBD2; size: -; J: TRBJ2-1; V: TRBV6-6; DNA: TGTGCCAGCAGTCCTCTAGCGGGGGGGGGAAATGAGCAGTTCTTC; CDR3: CASSPLAGGGNEQFF
D: -; size: -; J: TRBJ2-3; V: TRBV6-6; DNA: TGTGCCAGCAGGCCTACCCCGGACTGGACAGATACGCAGTATTTT; CDR3: CASRPTPDWTDTQYF
D: -; size: -; J: TRBJ2-2; V: TRBV6-5; DNA: TGTGCCAGCAGAGCCGGGCCCGACACCGGGGAGCTGTTTTTT; CDR3: CASRAGPDTGELFF
D: TRBD2; size: -; J: TRBJ2-5; V: TRBV11-2; DNA: TGTGCCAGCAGCTTAGGAGCGGGGGGGCGGTGGGAGACCCAGTACTTC; CDR3: CASSLGAGGRWETQYF
D: TRBD1; size: -; J: TRBJ1-3; V: TRBV19; DNA: TGTGCCAGTAGTATAGATCGGGCAACAGGGGCCTCTGGAAACACCATATATTTT; CDR3: CASSIDRATGASGNTIYF
D: TRBD1; size: -; J: TRBJ2-7; V: TRBV13; DNA: TGTGCCAGCAGCTTAGGGGGACAGGGAGTTTACGAGCAGTACTTC; CDR3: CASSLGGQGVYEQYF
D: -; size: -; J: TRBJ2-7; V: TRBV6-6; DNA: TGTGCCAGCAGTTACTGGGTTAGCCAAAACGAGCAGTACTTC; CDR3: CASSYWVSQNEQYF
D: TRBD2; size: -; J: TRBJ2-1; V: TRBV7-2; DNA: TGTGCCAGCAGCTTAGGGGCTAGGCTAGCGGGGATCTACAATGAGCAGTTCTTC; CDR3: CASSLGARLAGIYNEQFF
D: TRBD2; size: -; J: TRBJ2-7; V: TRBV5-1; DNA: TGCGCCAGCAGCTTTCGCGGGGGATACGAGCAGTACTTC; CDR3: CASSFRGGYEQYF
D: -; size: -; J: TRBJ2-7; V: TRBV4-1; DNA: TGCGCCAGCAGCCAAGCCTCCCAGGCCTACGAGCAGTACTTC; CDR3: CASSQASQAYEQYF
D: TRBD1; size: -; J: TRBJ1-2; V: TRBV6-5; DNA: TGTGCCAGCAGTTACGGACAGGGCTTCGGCTACACCTTC; CDR3: CASSYGQGFGYTF
D: TRBD1; size: -; J: TRBJ2-1; V: TRBV5-1; DNA: TGCGCCAGCAGCTTGGCAGGACAGGGGACAAATGAGCAGTTCTTC; CDR3: CASSLAGQGTNEQFF
D: -; size: once; J: TRBJ2-7; V: TRBV15; DNA: TGTGCCACCAGCAGAGGGACAACCTACGAGCAGTACTTC; CDR3: CATSRGTTYEQYF
D: TRBD1; size: -; J: TRBJ2-2; V: TRBV14; DNA: TGTGCCAGCAGCCAAACCGGGACAGGGGTAACCGGGGAGCTGTTTTTT; CDR3: CASSQTGTGVTGELFF
D: -; size: -; J: TRBJ2-1; V: TRBV29-1; DNA: TGCAGCGTTGCTGGAAATGAGCAGTTCTTC; CDR3: CSVAGNEQFF
D: TRBD1; size: -; J: TRBJ2-3; V: TRBV6-6; DNA: TGTGCCAGCAGTTCCGGGGACAGGGGTCGCTTGGATACGCAGTATTTT; CDR3: CASSSGDRGRLDTQYF
D: -; size: -; J: TRBJ2-3; V: TRBV7-2; DNA: TGTGCCAGCAGCCCCCTCAGGACAGTTACAGATACGCAGTATTTT; CDR3: CASSPLRTVTDTQYF
D: -; size: -; J: TRBJ2-7; V: TRBV7-6; DNA: TGTGCCAGCAGCTGGGTCGACAGCTCCTACGAGCAGTACTTC; CDR3: CASSWVDSSYEQYF
D: -; size: -; J: TRBJ2-7; V: TRBV7-9; DNA: TGTGCCAGCAGCTTAAGCGCAGGGCTCGTCTACGAGCAGTACTTC; CDR3: CASSLSAGLVYEQYF
D: -; size: -; J: TRBJ1-5; V: TRBV7-2; DNA: TGTGCCAGCAGCTTAGTGGGCCGAGGGGGCAATCAGCCCCAGCATTTT; CDR3: CASSLVGRGGNQPQHF
D: TRBD1; size: -; J: TRBJ1-1; V: TRBV19; DNA: TGTGCCAGTAGCACAGGGACAGGGATCACTGAAGCTTTCTTT; CDR3: CASSTGTGITEAFF
D: -; size: -; J: TRBJ1-1; V: TRBV14; DNA: TGTGCCAGCAGCCAAGATGACATGAACACTGAAGCTTTCTTT; CDR3: CASSQDDMNTEAFF
D: TRBD1; size: -; J: TRBJ1-2; V: TRBV7-9; DNA: TGTGCCAGCAGCCCCCCAACGACAGGGGCAAACTATGGCTACACCTTC; CDR3: CASSPPTTGANYGYTF
D: -; size: -; J: TRBJ2-1; V: TRBV6-5; DNA: TGTGCCAGCAGTTACCTAGAGGGCCCAAGCAGTGAGCAGTTCTTC; CDR3: CASSYLEGPSSEQFF
D: -; size: once; J: TRBJ2-1; V: TRBV7-9; DNA: TGTGCCAGCAGCCCCGGGCACAATGAGCAGTTCTTC; CDR3: CASSPGHNEQFF
D: -; size: -; J: TRBJ2-1; V: TRBV23-1; DNA: TGCGCCAGCAGTCACAAATTCCAGATTTCGGGGTATGAGCAGTTCTTC; CDR3: CASSHKFQISGYEQFF
D: -; size: -; J: TRBJ1-1; V: TRBV12-5; DNA: TGTGCTAGTGGCCGCGGACTGGCCGGAGCTTTCTTT; CDR3: CASGRGLAGAFF
D: -; size: -; J: TRBJ1-5; V: TRBV7-6; DNA: TGTGCCAGCAGCTTATTGGGTGAACAGCCCCAGCATTTT; CDR3: CASSLLGEQPQHF
D: -; size: -; J: TRBJ2-1; V: TRBV7-9; DNA: TGTGCCAGCAGCTCCGGGTTTTGGGATGAGCAGTTCTTC; CDR3: CASSSGFWDEQFF
D: TRBD2; size: -; J: TRBJ2-5; V: TRBV4-2; DNA: TGTGCCAGCAGCCAAGGGTGGACTAGCGGGGAAGAGACCCAGTACTTC; CDR3: CASSQGWTSGEETQYF
D: -; size: -; J: TRBJ2-2; V: TRBV4-1; DNA: TGCGCCAGCAGCCAAGAGGCGGTCACCGGGGAGCTGTTTTTT; CDR3: CASSQEAVTGELFF
D: TRBD2; size: -; J: TRBJ2-7; V: TRBV9; DNA: TGTGCCAGCAGCGTAGGTAGCGGGGACTACGAGCAGTACTTC; CDR3: CASSVGSGDYEQYF
D: -; size: -; J: TRBJ2-1; V: TRBV5-1; DNA: TGCGCCAGCAGCGGGGGGCCCTCCTACAATGAGCAGTTCTTC; CDR3: CASSGGPSYNEQFF
D: TRBD1; size: -; J: TRBJ2-3; V: TRBV4-1; DNA: TGCGCCAGCAGCCACCGGGACAGGGGCACAGATACGCAGTATTTT; CDR3: CASSHRDRGTDTQYF
D: -; size: -; J: TRBJ2-7; V: TRBV4-3; DNA: TGCGCCAGCAGCCAAGACAGGGGTCTGGGGGAGCAGTACTTC; CDR3: CASSQDRGLGEQYF
D: -; size: -; J: TRBJ1-4; V: TRBV7-9; DNA: TGTGCCAGCAGCGGGCCAACTAATGAAAAACTGTTTTTT; CDR3: CASSGPTNEKLFF
D: TRBD2; size: -; J: TRBJ2-1; V: TRBV10-2; DNA: TGCGCCAGCAGGACTAGCGGGGGGGTCGATGAGCAGTTCTTC; CDR3: CASRTSGGVDEQFF
D: -; size: -; J: TRBJ2-2; V: TRBV4-1; DNA: TGCGCCAGCAGCCAGGGGCCAAACACCGGGGAGCTGTTTTTT; CDR3: CASSQGPNTGELFF